The source of this T cell receptor (beta chain) is a study of cytomegalovirus exposure and HLA in healthy donors. General observations from the study: Later work found that TCR association rates differed between HLA loci; DRB1 had the most and HLA-C the fewest. According to an earlier analysis, most TCR beta V segments yielded productive rearrangements about 90% or about 30% of the time.

In the PCR, 60 Vbeta and 13 Jbeta primers were used. TCRdb's copy holds only in-frame clones and misses some; the assay was immunoSEQ multiplex PCR. The table includes around 180,000 clones, around 75% detected once. A note on this clone: Its antigen is still unknown.

CDR3 length: 15 residues. Germline V lookup: CDR1 ENHRY, CDR2 SYGVKD. J lost 8 bases, V lost 3 bases, and 9 bases had no gene match. The source is a woman younger than 45 in good health and CMV-seropositive. This chain connects TRBV10-3 to TRBJ1-2, with 10 nucleotides matching TRBD1. Source material: PBMCs. CDR3 region: CAISDPTGGTSGYTF. The CDR3, as DNA: TGTGCCATCAGTGATCCGACAGGGGGCACAAGCGGCTACACCTTC.